This T cell receptor (beta chain) was sequenced during a study of cytomegalovirus exposure and HLA in healthy donors. Overall study results and limits: Cytomegalovirus-associated status was assigned to about 160 TCR beta chains.

In the case of this clone: Its antigen is not identified.

The assay was immunoSEQ multiplex PCR, and TCRdb's table has in-frame clones only and misses some. The sample consists of fewer than 200,000 clones, approximately 87% of them appearing once. The donors were part of the validation cohort, which consisted of more than 90 subjects and was separate from the first cohort of about 720 subjects. The sequence came from a woman between 25 and 40 years old in good health and CMV-seronegative. Material: PBMCs.

The CDR3 region has the DNA TGTGCCAGCAGGCCACGGACAGGGCCCCCTATGGTCGGCTACACCTTC. Amino acid sequence: CASRPRTGPPMVGYTF. The V call is TRBV7-2, the J call TRBJ1-2; the match to TRBD1 covers 8 bases. Germline V CDR1 and CDR2: SGHTA, FQGNSA. Trimming removed 6 bases from V and 8 bases from J; junction bases left unmatched: 17. The CDR3 extends over 16 amino acids.